This T cell receptor beta chain originates from a study of radiotherapy plus CTLA-4 blockade in lung cancer. The CDR3 runs to 16 residues. V was clipped by 0 bases and J by 2 bases; unmatched bases: 2. Germline values: CDR1 MGHRA, CDR2 YSYEKL. The table came from immunoSEQ multiplex PCR; TCRdb's copy has only in-frame clones and leaves some out. The sample comprises about 97,000 clones, roughly 79% of which are singletons, and approximately 2.8% rests with the top ten. The sequencing used peripheral blood, collected from a patient treated with radiotherapy plus ipilimumab. V gene TRBV4-1 combines with J gene TRBJ2-1, with 9 nucleotides matching TRBD2. The sequence came from a human donor with non-small cell lung cancer who had a partial response to radiotherapy plus ipilimumab. Some clones in this sample may be carry-over from other donors' samples. CDR3 loop: CASSQDVAGAYNEQFF. DNA for the CDR3: TGCGCCAGCAGCCAAGATGTAGCGGGGGCCTACAATGAGCAGTTCTTC.